This T cell receptor (beta chain) was obtained from a study of T cell changes during pregnancy in multiple sclerosis. Libraries were prepared by immunoSEQ multiplex PCR; TCRdb keeps only in-frame clonotypes and omits some of them. The sample has around 99,000 clones, over 80% seen once; the top ten hold around 2.7%. Germline CDR1 is SNHLY and CDR2 is FYNNEI. The CDR3 extends over 14 amino acids. Trimming at V came to 10 bases and at J to 0 bases, leaving 6 bases not matched to a gene. Sample: peripheral blood, taken in the first trimester of pregnancy. The rearrangement uses TRBV2 and TRBJ2-3; 8 bases line up with TRBD1. The sequence was collected from a female donor with multiple sclerosis, enrolled in a pregnancy study. DNA for the CDR3: TGTGCCACGACAGGGGCGATTAGCACAGATACGCAGTATTTT. Encoded protein: CATTGAISTDTQYF.